Many counts were recorded for the clone carrying this T cell receptor beta chain. CDR3-region Arm-PCR and iRepertoire HTBI primers produced the TCR beta libraries. A single record per CDR3 protein comes from TCRdb applying MiXCR to the multiplex PCR reads. The data hold over 350,000 distinct CDR3 sequences, with about 15% observed a single time. The trim removed 6 bases at V and 2 bases at J, leaving 6 bases unmatched. Per the germline V gene, CDR1 is MNHEY and CDR2 is SVGEGT. The CDR3 spans 16 residues. This entry comes from a study of regulatory T cells in long-lasting Graves disease. Time point given: newly diagnosed GD, antithyroid drugs for less than 3 months. PBMC-extracted RNA yielded the TCR library. These data were likewise used in another study, on T cells in Graves' hyperthyroidism and ophthalmopathy. That paper states: The study excluded patients with uncontrolled infection, other autoimmune disease, pregnancy or lactation.

The sequences come from peripheral blood mononuclear cells (PBMCs), collected at new diagnosis, from a patient treated with antithyroid drugs. The source is a woman in her forties with Graves disease. The V call is TRBV6-2 or TRBV6-3, the J call TRBJ2-1; 11 nucleotides line up with TRBD2. CDR3 in amino acids: CASSSLAGGPYNEQFF. CDR3 DNA sequence: TGTGCCAGCAGCTCGCTAGCGGGAGGCCCCTACAATGAGCAGTTCTTC.